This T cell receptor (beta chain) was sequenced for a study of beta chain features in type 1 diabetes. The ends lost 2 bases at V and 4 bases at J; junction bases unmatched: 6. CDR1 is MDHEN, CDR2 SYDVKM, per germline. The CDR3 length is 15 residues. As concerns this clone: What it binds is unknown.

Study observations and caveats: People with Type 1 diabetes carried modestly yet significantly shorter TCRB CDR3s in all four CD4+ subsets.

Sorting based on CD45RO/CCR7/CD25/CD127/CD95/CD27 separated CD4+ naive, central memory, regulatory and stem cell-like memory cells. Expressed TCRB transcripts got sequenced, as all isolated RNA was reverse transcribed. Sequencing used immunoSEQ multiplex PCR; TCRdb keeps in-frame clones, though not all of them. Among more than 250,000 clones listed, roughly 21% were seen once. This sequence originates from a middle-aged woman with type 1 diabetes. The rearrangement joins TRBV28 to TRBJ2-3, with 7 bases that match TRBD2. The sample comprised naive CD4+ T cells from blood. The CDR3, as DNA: TGTGCCAGCAGTTTAGGGGGAGGGCTGGCAGATACGCAGTATTTT. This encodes CASSLGGGLADTQYF.